This T cell receptor (beta chain) emerged from a study of radiotherapy plus CTLA-4 blockade in lung cancer. Study-wide context: An objective response was seen in 15% to 20% of patients, and disease control in about 31%.

Whole-study findings and limits: Reports identified early blood T cell clone dynamics, with interferon-beta, as the best response predictor. Tumor-derived TCR clones expanded in blood after radiotherapy plus ipilimumab.

Details on this clone: Its target is not known.

Clones were sequenced by immunoSEQ multiplex PCR, and TCRdb holds only the in-frame ones, with some missing. The sample holds some 70,000 clones; around 86% are singletons and the top ten take about 4.2%. The specimen comprised peripheral blood, sampled from a patient treated with radiotherapy plus ipilimumab. This clonotype was sampled from a human donor with non-small cell lung cancer who had a partial response to radiotherapy plus ipilimumab.

The CDR3 protein is CASSFWQGASGNTIYF. Written as DNA, the CDR3 is TGTGCCAGCAGTTTTTGGCAGGGGGCTTCTGGAAACACCATATATTTT. The rearrangement uses TRBV28 and TRBJ1-3; 8 bases fit TRBD1. With V trimmed by 3 bases and J by 1 base, 5 bases remained unmatched. CDR1 MDHEN and CDR2 SYDVKM come from the germline V gene. This CDR3 spans 16 amino acids. The full variable domain, completed using reference TRBV28 and TRBJ1-3, is DVKVTQSSRYLVKRTGEKVFLECVQDMDHENMFWYRQDPGLGLRLIYFSYDVKMKEKGDIPEGYSVSREKKERFSLILESASTNQTSMYLCASSFWQGASGNTIYFGEGSWLTVV.